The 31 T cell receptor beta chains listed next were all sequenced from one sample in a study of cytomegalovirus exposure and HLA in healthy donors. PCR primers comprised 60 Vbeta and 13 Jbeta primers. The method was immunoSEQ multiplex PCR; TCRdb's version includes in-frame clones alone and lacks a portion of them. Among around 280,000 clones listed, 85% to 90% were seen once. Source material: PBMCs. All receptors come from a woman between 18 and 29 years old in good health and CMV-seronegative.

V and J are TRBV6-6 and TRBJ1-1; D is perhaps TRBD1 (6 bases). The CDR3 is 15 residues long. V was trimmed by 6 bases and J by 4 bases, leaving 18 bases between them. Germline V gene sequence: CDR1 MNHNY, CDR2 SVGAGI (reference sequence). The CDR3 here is CASSPGVVGGTEAFF. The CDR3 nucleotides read TGTGCCAGCAGCCCCGGGGTGGTAGGGGGCACTGAAGCTTTCTTT.

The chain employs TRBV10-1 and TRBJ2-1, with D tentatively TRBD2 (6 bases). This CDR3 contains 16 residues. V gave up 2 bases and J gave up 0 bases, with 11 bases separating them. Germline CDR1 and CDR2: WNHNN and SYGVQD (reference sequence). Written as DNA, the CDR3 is TGCGCCAGCAGTGAGAGTTCGGGGGTCTCCTACAATGAGCAGTTCTTC. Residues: CASSESSGVSYNEQFF.

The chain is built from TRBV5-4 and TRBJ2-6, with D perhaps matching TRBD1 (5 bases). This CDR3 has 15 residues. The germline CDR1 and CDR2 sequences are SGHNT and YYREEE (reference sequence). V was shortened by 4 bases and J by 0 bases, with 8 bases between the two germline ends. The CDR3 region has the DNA TGTGCCAGCAGCCGTCAGGGCTCTGGGGCCAACGTCCTGACTTTC. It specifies CASSRQGSGANVLTF. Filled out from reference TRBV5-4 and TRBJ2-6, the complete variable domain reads ETGVTQSPTHLIKTRGQQVTLRCSSQSGHNTVSWYQQALGQGPQFIFQYYREEENGRGNFPPRFSGLQFPNYSSELNVNALELDDSALYLCASSRQGSGANVLTFGAGSRLTVL.

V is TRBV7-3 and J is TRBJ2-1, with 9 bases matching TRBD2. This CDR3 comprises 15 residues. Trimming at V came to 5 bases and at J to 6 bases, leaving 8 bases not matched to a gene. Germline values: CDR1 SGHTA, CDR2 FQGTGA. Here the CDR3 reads CASSLSGGFTNEQFF. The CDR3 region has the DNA TGTGCCAGCAGCCTTAGCGGGGGATTCACCAATGAGCAGTTCTTC. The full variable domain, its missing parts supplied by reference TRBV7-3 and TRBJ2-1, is GAGVSQTPSNKVTEKGKYVELRCDPISGHTALYWYRQSLGQGPEFLIYFQGTGAADDSGLPNDRFFAVRPEGSVSTLKIQRTERGDSAVYLCASSLSGGFTNEQFFGPGTRLTVL.

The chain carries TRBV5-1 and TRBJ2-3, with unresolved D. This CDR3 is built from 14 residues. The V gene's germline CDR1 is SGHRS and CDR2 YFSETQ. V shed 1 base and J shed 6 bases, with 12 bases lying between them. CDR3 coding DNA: TGCGCCAGCAGCTTGACTTTTGGGCGTGATACGCAGTATTTT. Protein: CASSLTFGRDTQYF.

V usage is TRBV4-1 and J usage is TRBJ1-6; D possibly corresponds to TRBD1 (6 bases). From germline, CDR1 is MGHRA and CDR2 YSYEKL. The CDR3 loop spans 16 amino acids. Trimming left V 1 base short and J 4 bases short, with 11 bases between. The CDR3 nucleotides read TGCGCCAGCAGCCAAGTGTCAGGGGTGTATAATTCACCCCTCCACTTT. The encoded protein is CASSQVSGVYNSPLHF.

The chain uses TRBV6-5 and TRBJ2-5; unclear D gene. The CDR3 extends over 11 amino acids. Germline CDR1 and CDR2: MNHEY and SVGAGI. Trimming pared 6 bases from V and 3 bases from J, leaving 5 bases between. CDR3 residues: CASSREETQYF. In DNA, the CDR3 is TGTGCCAGCAGCCGGGAAGAGACCCAGTACTTC.

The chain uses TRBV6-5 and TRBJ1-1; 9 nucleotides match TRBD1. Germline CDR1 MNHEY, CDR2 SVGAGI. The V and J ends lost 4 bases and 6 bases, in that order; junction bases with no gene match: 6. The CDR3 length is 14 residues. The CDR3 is CASSSTGGRAEAFF. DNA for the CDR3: TGTGCCAGCAGTTCTACAGGGGGCCGGGCTGAAGCTTTCTTT.

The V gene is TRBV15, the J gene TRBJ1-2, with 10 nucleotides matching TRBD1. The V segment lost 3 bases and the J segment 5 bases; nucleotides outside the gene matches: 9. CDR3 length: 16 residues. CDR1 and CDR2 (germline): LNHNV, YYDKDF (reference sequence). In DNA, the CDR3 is TGTGCCACCAGCAGCCCGGGACAGGGGCCCCCATATGGCTACACCTTC. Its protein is CATSSPGQGPPYGYTF.

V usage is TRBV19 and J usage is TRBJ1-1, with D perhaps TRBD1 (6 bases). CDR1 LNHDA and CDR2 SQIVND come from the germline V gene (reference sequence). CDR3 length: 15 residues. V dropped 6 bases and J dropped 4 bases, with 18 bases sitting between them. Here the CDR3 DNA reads TGTGCCAGTAGGGGAGGGGGTACGCCGCGCACTGAAGCTTTCTTT. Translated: CASRGGGTPRTEAFF.

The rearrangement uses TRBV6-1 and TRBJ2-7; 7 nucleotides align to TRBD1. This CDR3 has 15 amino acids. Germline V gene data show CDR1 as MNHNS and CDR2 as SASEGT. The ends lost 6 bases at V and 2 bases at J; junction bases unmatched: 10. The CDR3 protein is CASSWGQLLPYEQYF. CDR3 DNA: TGTGCCAGCAGCTGGGGACAGCTCCTGCCCTACGAGCAGTACTTC.

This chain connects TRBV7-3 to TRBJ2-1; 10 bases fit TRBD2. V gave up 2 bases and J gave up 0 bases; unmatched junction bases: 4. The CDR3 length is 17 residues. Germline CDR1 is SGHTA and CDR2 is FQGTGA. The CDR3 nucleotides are TGTGCCAGCAGCTTACTAGCGGGGGTTAGCTCCTACAATGAGCAGTTCTTC. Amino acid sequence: CASSLLAGVSSYNEQFF.

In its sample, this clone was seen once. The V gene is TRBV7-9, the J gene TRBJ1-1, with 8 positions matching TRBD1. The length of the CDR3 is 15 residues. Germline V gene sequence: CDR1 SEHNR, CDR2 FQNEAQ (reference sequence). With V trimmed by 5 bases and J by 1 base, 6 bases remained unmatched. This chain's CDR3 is CASSVQGVGNTEAFF. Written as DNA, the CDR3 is TGTGCCAGCAGCGTACAGGGGGTAGGGAACACTGAAGCTTTCTTT.

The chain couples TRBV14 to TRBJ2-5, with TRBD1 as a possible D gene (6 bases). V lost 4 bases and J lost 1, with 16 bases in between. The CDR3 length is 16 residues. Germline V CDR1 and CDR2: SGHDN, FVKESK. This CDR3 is CASSLIIDRPQETQYF. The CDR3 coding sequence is TGTGCCAGCAGCCTAATAATCGACAGGCCCCAAGAGACCCAGTACTTC. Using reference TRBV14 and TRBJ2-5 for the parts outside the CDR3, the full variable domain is EAGVTQFPSHSVIEKGQTVTLRCDPISGHDNLYWYRRVMGKEIKFLLHFVKESKQDESGMPNNRFLAERTGGTYSTLKVQPAELEDSGVYFCASSLIIDRPQETQYFGPGTRLLVL.

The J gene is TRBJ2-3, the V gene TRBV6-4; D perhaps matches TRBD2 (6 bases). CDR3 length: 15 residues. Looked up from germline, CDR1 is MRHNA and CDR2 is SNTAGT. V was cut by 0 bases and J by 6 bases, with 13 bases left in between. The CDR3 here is CASSDSMEGPDTQYF. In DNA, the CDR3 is TGTGCCAGCAGTGACTCGATGGAGGGGCCGGATACGCAGTATTTT.

As DNA, the CDR3 is TGTGCCAGCAGGGGAGCAGTGGGATGGGACACTGAAGCTTTCTTT. The encoded protein is CASRGAVGWDTEAFF. This rearrangement joins TRBV2 to TRBJ1-1; D ambiguous. The CDR3 sequence is 15 residues long. CDR1 is SNHLY, CDR2 FYNNEI, per germline. Trimming pared 6 bases from V and 3 bases from J, leaving 17 bases between.

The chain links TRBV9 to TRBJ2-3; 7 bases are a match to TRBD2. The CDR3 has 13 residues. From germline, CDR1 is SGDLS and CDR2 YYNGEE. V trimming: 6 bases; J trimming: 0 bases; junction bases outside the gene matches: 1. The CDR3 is CASTSGSTDTQYF. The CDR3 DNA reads TGTGCCAGCACTAGCGGAAGCACAGATACGCAGTATTTT.

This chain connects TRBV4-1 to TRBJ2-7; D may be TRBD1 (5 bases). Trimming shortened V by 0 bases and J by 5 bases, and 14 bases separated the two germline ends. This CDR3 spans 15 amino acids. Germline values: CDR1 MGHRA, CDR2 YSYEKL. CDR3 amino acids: CASSQDPTGVDEQYF. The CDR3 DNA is TGCGCCAGCAGCCAAGATCCAACAGGCGTTGACGAGCAGTACTTC.

Here the CDR3 DNA reads TGTGCTAGTGTCTACAGGGGGTGGAATGAGCAGTTCTTC. Protein sequence: CASVYRGWNEQFF. J is TRBJ2-1 and V is TRBV12-5; 8 bases are shared with TRBD1. The CDR3 covers 13 residues. V shed 7 bases and J 7 bases; nucleotides not matched to a gene: 6. Germline assignment: CDR1 LGHNT and CDR2 FRNRAP.

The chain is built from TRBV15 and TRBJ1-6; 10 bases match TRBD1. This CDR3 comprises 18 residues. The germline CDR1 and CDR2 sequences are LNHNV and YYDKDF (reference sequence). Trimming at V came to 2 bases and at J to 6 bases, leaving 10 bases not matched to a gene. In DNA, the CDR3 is TGTGCCACCAGCAGAATCCGGGACAGGGGAAGTGCTAATTCACCCCTCCACTTT. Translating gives CATSRIRDRGSANSPLHF.

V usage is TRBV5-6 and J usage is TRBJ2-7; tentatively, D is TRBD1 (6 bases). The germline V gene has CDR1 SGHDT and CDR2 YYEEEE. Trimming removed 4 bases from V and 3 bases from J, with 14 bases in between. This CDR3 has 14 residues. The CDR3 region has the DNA TGTGCCAGCAGCCCTAAGACAGGCCTCTACGAGCAGTACTTC. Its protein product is CASSPKTGLYEQYF.

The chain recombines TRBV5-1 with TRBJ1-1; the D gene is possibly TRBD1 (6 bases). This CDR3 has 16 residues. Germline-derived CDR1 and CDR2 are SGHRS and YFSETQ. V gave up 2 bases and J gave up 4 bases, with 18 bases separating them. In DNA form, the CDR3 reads TGCGCCAGCAGCTTCGCCCGCGAAAGGGGGAGCACTGAAGCTTTCTTT. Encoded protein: CASSFARERGSTEAFF.

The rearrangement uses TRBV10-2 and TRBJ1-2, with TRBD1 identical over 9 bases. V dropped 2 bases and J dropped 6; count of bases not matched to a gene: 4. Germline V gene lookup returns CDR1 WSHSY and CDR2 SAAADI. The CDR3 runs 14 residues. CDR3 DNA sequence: TGCGCCAGCAGTGAGACCGGGACAGGGAATGGCTACACCTTC. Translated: CASSETGTGNGYTF.

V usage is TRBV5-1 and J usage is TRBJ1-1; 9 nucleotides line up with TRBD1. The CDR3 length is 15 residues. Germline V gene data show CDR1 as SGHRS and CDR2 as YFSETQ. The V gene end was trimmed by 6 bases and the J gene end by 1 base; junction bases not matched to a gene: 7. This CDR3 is CASTWAGQGNTEAFF. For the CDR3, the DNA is TGCGCCAGCACTTGGGCGGGACAGGGGAACACTGAAGCTTTCTTT.

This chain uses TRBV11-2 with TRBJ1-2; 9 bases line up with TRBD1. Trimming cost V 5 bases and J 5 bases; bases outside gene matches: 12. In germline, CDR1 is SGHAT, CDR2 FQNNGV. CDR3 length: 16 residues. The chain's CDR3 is CASSPATGGTGYGYTF. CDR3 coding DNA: TGTGCCAGCAGCCCCGCAACGGGGGGGACAGGGTATGGCTACACCTTC.

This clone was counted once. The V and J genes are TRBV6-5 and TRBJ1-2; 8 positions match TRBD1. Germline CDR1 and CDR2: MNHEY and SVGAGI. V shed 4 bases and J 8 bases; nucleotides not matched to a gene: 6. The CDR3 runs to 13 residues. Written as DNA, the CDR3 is TGTGCCAGCAGTTCCGACAGGGGTTTCGGCTACACCTTC. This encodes CASSSDRGFGYTF.

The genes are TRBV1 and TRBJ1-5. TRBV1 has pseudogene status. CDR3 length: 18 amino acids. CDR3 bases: TGCACCAGCAGCCAACCTCCCCGGGTTCCGGGGAGCGTCCAGCCCCAGCATTTT. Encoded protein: CTSSQPPRVPGSVQPQHF.

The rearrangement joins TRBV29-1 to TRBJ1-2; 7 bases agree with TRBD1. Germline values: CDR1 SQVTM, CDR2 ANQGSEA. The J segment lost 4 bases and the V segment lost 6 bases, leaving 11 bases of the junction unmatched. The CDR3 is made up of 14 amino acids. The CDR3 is CSVPGTATFYGYTF. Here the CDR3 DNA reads TGCAGCGTCCCCGGGACAGCGACCTTCTATGGCTACACCTTC.

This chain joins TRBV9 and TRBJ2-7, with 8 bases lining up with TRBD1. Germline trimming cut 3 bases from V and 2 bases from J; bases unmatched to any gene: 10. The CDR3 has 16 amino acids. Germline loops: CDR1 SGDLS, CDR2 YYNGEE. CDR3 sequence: CASSESPQGGPYEQYF. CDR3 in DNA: TGTGCCAGCAGCGAGAGTCCACAGGGGGGACCCTACGAGCAGTACTTC.

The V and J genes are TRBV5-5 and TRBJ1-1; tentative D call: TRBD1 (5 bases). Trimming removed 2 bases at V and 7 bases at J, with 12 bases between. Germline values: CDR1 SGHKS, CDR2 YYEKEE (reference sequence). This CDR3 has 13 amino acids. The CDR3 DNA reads TGTGCCAGCAGCTTAACAGGAAAGCTTGAAGCTTTCTTT. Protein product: CASSLTGKLEAFF.

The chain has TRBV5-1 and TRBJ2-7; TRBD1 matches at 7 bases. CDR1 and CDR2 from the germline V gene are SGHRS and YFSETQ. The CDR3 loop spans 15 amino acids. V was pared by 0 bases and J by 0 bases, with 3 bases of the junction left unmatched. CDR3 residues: CASSLARDSSYEQYF. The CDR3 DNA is TGCGCCAGCAGCTTGGCCCGGGACAGCTCCTACGAGCAGTACTTC. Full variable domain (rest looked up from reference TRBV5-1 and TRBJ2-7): KAGVTQTPRYLIKTRGQQVTLSCSPISGHRSVSWYQQTPGQGLQFLFEYFSETQRNKGNFPGRFSGRQFSNSRSEMNVSTLELGDSALYLCASSLARDSSYEQYFGPGTRLTVT.